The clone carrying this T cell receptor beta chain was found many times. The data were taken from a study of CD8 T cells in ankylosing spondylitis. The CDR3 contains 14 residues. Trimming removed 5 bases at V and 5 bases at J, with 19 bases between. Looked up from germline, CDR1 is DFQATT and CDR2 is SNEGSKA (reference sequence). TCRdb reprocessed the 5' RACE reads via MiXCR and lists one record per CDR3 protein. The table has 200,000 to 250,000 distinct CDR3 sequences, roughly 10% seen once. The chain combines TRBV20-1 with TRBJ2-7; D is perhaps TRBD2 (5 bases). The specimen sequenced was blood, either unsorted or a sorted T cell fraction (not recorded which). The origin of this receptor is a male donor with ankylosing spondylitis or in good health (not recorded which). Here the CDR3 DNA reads TGCAGTGCTCATCTTGACGAGAGGGTCCACGAGCAGTACTTC. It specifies CSAHLDERVHEQYF.